The 14 T cell receptor beta chains reported below all come from one sample, sequenced in a study of blood T cell repertoires in COVID-19. Profiling relied on immunoSEQ multiplex PCR, and the TCRdb table lists in-frame clones only, not all of them. The repertoire holds some 110,000 clones, with 74% as singletons. The sample was peripheral blood. The receptors derive from an elderly man with COVID-19, enrolled during active disease.

V and J are TRBV5-8 and TRBJ2-1; D might be TRBD1 (5 bases). V lost 4 bases and J 3 bases, leaving 11 bases between the germline ends. Germline lookup yields CDR1 SGHTS and CDR2 YDEGEE. The CDR3 is 14 residues long. The CDR3 region has the DNA TGTGCCAGCAGCGGGAAGGGGCTCTACAATGAGCAGTTCTTC. Amino acids: CASSGKGLYNEQFF.

CDR3 in DNA: TGTGCCAGCAGCGGGAGGGCCTGGGGTGAGCAGTACTTC. Encoded protein: CASSGRAWGEQYF. The rearrangement uses TRBV9 and TRBJ2-7; D is possibly TRBD2 (6 bases). The CDR3 contains 13 residues. Looked up from germline, CDR1 is SGDLS and CDR2 is YYNGEE. The V end was cut by 3 bases, the J end by 7 bases, with 14 bases between.

The chain uses TRBV6-5 and TRBJ1-3; 8 nucleotides line up with TRBD1. Germline assignment: CDR1 MNHEY and CDR2 SVGAGI. V gave up 8 bases and J gave up 3 bases; unmatched junction bases: 6. The CDR3 is 14 residues long. CDR3 protein: CASALGTGGNTIYF. CDR3 nucleotides: TGTGCCAGCGCCTTAGGGACAGGTGGAAACACCATATATTTT.

This rearrangement joins TRBV30 to TRBJ1-4, with 11 bases identical to TRBD1. The junction had 9 bases not matched to a gene; V was cut back by 5 bases and J by 7 bases. Germline V gene sequence: CDR1 GTSNPN, CDR2 SVGIG (reference sequence). This CDR3 contains 15 residues. The CDR3 DNA sequence: TGTGCCTGGGGCCGGGTGGACAGGGGGCCTGAAAAACTGTTTTTT. It codes for CAWGRVDRGPEKLFF.

A few counts support this clone. This sequence joins TRBV18 and TRBJ1-2; no firm D call. The CDR3 has 13 residues. Trimming removed 3 bases from V and 6 bases from J, with 11 bases in between. The germline gives CDR1 KGHSH, CDR2 LQKENI. CDR3 region: CASSPEAGHGYTF. In DNA, the CDR3 is TGTGCCAGCTCACCCGAGGCGGGCCATGGCTACACCTTC.

The chain employs TRBV9 and TRBJ2-2; 11 bases map to TRBD1. V shed 3 bases and J 3 bases; nucleotides not matched to a gene: 1. The CDR3 sequence is 15 residues long. Germline-derived CDR1 and CDR2 are SGDLS and YYNGEE. In DNA, the CDR3 is TGTGCCAGCAGCGCGGGACAGGGGGACACCGGGGAGCTGTTTTTT. The encoded protein is CASSAGQGDTGELFF.

The chain combines TRBV4-1 with TRBJ1-5; D gene unclear. Germline lookup yields CDR1 MGHRA and CDR2 YSYEKL. With 1 base removed from V and 2 bases from J, the gap between germline ends came to 6 bases. The CDR3 has 14 residues. The CDR3 sequence is CASSQVVGNQPQHF. The DNA of the CDR3 is TGCGCCAGCAGCCAAGTAGTGGGCAATCAGCCCCAGCATTTT.

The chain joins TRBV28 to TRBJ2-2; perhaps TRBD1 as D (5 bases). Germline loops: CDR1 MDHEN, CDR2 SYDVKM. The CDR3 is 17 amino acids. V was clipped by 7 bases and J by 1 base, with 19 bases between them. The chain's CDR3 is CASNPPGGAVNTGELFF. CDR3 nucleotide sequence: TGTGCCAGCAATCCTCCCGGTGGGGCGGTGAACACCGGGGAGCTGTTTTTT.

V is TRBV18 and J is TRBJ2-5, with TRBD2 matching over 7 bases. Germline values: CDR1 KGHSH, CDR2 LQKENI. This CDR3 comprises 14 residues. V trimming: 2 bases; J trimming: 4 bases; junction bases outside the gene matches: 4. CDR3 DNA sequence: TGTGCCAGCTCACCAGTTGGGGAGGGAGAGACCCAGTACTTC. It is translated as CASSPVGEGETQYF.

The genes are TRBV28 and TRBJ1-5, with 7 nucleotides matching TRBD1. Per germline, CDR1 MDHEN and CDR2 SYDVKM. V gave up 10 bases and J gave up 5 bases; unmatched junction bases: 8. The CDR3 extends over 13 amino acids. CDR3 protein: CAIRTGVDQPQHF. CDR3 nucleotides: TGTGCCATTCGTACAGGGGTAGATCAGCCCCAGCATTTT. Full variable domain (missing parts from reference TRBV28 and TRBJ1-5): DVKVTQSSRYLVKRTGEKVFLECVQDMDHENMFWYRQDPGLGLRLIYFSYDVKMKEKGDIPEGYSVSREKKERFSLILESASTNQTSMYLCAIRTGVDQPQHFGDGTRLSIL.

The chain recombines TRBV2 with TRBJ1-5; 12 bases fit TRBD1. V was clipped by 6 bases and J by 6 bases; unmatched bases: 3. The CDR3 spans 14 residues. Germline CDR1 reads SNHLY; CDR2 reads FYNNEI. The CDR3 region is CASRGTGGGQPQHF. CDR3 sequence (DNA): TGTGCCAGCAGAGGGACAGGGGGCGGTCAGCCCCAGCATTTT. Drawing the rest from reference TRBV2 and TRBJ1-5, the complete variable domain is EPEVTQTPSHQVTQMGQEVILRCVPISNHLYFYWYRQILGQKVEFLVSFYNNEISEKSEIFDDQFSVERPDGSNFTLKIRSTKLEDSAMYFCASRGTGGGQPQHFGDGTRLSIL.

The V and J genes are TRBV7-9 and TRBJ2-1; D is unresolved. This CDR3 region has 14 residues. V dropped 6 bases and J dropped 1 base, with 10 bases sitting between them. The germline V gene has CDR1 SEHNR and CDR2 FQNEAQ (reference sequence). CDR3 sequence reads: CASSQGASYNEQFF. In DNA form, the CDR3 reads TGTGCCAGCAGTCAAGGAGCTTCCTACAATGAGCAGTTCTTC.

This clone is medium-sized (0.01 to 0.1%) by share. The chain is built from TRBV25-1 and TRBJ1-5; weak D call: TRBD1 (6 bases). Germline V gives CDR1 MGHDK, CDR2 SYGVNS. Deletions cut 2 bases from V and 0 bases from J, with 8 bases between. CDR3 length: 15 amino acids. The CDR3: CASSEQGNSNQPQHF. CDR3 in DNA: TGTGCCAGCAGTGAACAGGGGAATAGCAATCAGCCCCAGCATTTT.

This clone has just one count. This chain uses TRBV11-2 with TRBJ1-6; no reliable D call. Germline V gives CDR1 SGHAT, CDR2 FQNNGV. This CDR3 region has 14 residues. V lost 1 base and J lost 9, with 10 bases in between. CDR3: CASSLVTGGSPLHF. CDR3 DNA: TGTGCCAGCAGCTTAGTTACGGGAGGTTCACCCCTCCACTTT.